Below, one TCR beta chain is given with its context. As yet, its antigen is unknown. Samples: about 28 days before transplant, then days 30, 100 and 180 after. With 4 bases removed from V and 4 bases from J, the gap between germline ends came to 4 bases. Germline loops: CDR1 SGHTA, CDR2 FQGTGA. The CDR3 loop spans 11 amino acids. The entry originates in a study of T cell clonotyping in hematopoietic cell transplantation. Findings and caveats of the study: No sorting was done, leaving CD4 and CD8 contributions mixed.

The protocol was immunoSEQ multiplex PCR, while the TCRdb copy is restricted to in-frame clones and leaves out a portion. The sample records around 7,400 clones, 96% being singletons. This rearrangement joins TRBV7-3 to TRBJ1-1; no reliable D call. This clonotype originated in a male patient between 40 and 49 years old who had an allogeneic stem cell transplant from a related donor, so the T cells may come from the graft donor. Some clones in this sample may be carry-over from other donors' samples. Here the sequenced sample was PBMCs, taken 30 days after allogeneic stem cell transplant. CDR3 sequence (DNA): TGTGCCAGCAGCTCGGGCACTGAAGCTTTCTTT. This sequence encodes CASSSGTEAFF.